This TCR beta chain was observed in a study of blood T cell repertoires in COVID-19. Looking at the study overall: Cohort 3 recovery required two negative PCRs, clearance, or symptom resolution. The cDNA or gDNA used as material had been derived from T cells, B-cell-depleted T cells, or PBMCs.

As originally analysed: Amplified reference gene primers provided the basis for estimating nucleated cell counts. Here immunoSEQ multiplex PCR was the method, and the copy in TCRdb shows in-frame clones only, minus some. That table is the source of V, J and clone size, and D and trimming were worked out from the DNA. The sample gives under 200,000 clones, approximately 86% of which show up once; around 25% is in the top ten. In assigning cohorts, the study relied on participant-reported clinical history. This CDR3 is built from 14 residues. Trimming stripped 5 bases from V and 1 base from J, with 11 bases between. Germline V gene lookup returns CDR1 SGHNT and CDR2 YENEEA.

This TCR came from a woman aged 40 to 50 in a cohort exposed to, infected with or recovered from COVID-19 (not recorded which). Source material: PBMCs or T cells enriched from blood (not recorded which). V and J are TRBV11-3 and TRBJ1-2, with a weak D call TRBD1 (5 bases). CDR3 protein: CASSLVQGNYGYTF. CDR3 DNA sequence: TGTGCCAGCAGCCTAGTTCAGGGTAACTATGGCTACACCTTC.